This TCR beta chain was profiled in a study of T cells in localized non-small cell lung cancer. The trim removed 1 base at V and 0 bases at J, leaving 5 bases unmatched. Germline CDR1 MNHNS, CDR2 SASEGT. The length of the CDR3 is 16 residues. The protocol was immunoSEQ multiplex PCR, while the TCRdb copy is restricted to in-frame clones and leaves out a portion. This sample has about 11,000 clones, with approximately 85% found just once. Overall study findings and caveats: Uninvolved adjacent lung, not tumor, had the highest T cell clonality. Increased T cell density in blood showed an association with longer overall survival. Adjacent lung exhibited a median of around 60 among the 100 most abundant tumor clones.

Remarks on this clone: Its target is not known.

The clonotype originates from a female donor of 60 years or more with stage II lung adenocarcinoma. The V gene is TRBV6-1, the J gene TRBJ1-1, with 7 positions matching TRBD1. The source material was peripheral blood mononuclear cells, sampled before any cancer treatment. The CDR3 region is CASSEEGAHMNTEAFF. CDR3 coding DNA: TGTGCCAGCAGTGAAGAGGGGGCCCATATGAACACTGAAGCTTTCTTT.